Sequencing of this T cell receptor beta chain was carried out in a study of T cell responses to AZD1222 COVID-19 vaccine. Background on the study: The study pooled second doses at about 4 or about 12 weeks.

In the case of this clone: The antigen remains unidentified.

General study points: Unmutated variant regions are reportedly targeted by nearly half of spike-specific TCRs. Possibly, clonal diversity was underestimated; donors were largely white British and included more females. Spike-specific TCR breadth and depth rose after two AZD1222 doses.

CDR1 and CDR2 from the germline V gene are LGHDT and YNNKEL (reference sequence). CDR3 length: 15 residues. J was trimmed by 7 bases and V by 7 bases; bases with no gene match: 13. Assay: immunoSEQ multiplex PCR; the TCRdb copy retains only in-frame clones and omits some. The table shows over 130,000 clones, with 80% to 95% occurring only once. Specimen: peripheral blood, collected on day 0 of AZD1222 vaccination. The receptor was isolated from an adult in good health. The chain links TRBV3-1 (or the pseudogene TRBV3-2) to TRBJ2-1; 7 nucleotides match TRBD2. CDR3 coding DNA: TGTGCCAGCAAGCTTCGGGAGGAGGGCGGGAATGAGCAGTTCTTC. Protein product: CASKLREEGGNEQFF.